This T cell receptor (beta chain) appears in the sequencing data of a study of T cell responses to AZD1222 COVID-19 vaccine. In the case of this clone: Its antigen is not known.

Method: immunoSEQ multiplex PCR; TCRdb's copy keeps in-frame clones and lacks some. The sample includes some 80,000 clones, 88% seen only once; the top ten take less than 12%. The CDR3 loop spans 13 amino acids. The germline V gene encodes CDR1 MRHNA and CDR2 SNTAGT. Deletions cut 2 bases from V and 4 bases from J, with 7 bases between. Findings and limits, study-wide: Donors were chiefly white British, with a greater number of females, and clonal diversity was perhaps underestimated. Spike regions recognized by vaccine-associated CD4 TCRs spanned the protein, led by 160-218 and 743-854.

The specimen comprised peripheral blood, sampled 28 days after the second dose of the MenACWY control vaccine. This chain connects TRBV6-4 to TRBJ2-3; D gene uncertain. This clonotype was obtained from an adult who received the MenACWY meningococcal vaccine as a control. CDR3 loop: CASSDLEADTQYF. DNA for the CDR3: TGTGCCAGCAGTGACCTAGAGGCAGATACGCAGTATTTT.